Below, one T cell receptor beta chain is given with its context. There are many counts of this clonotype. Its antigen remains undetermined. No base qualities exist here, and no much larger clone lies one base off it. In the ophthalmopathy patients, disease was moderately to severely active, with a Clinical Activity Score of 3 or more, a NOSPECS grade of 4 or more, and a duration of less than 3 months. Patients with uncontrolled infections, other autoimmune diseases, pregnancy or lactation were excluded. Diagnoses were based on clinical symptoms, serum thyroxine and TRAb, thyroid ultrasound and orbital computed tomography. PBMCs were separated from 7.5 to 10 ml of fresh peripheral blood using Ficoll-Paque density gradient centrifugation. Total RNA was extracted with Trizol reagent, and quality was checked on an Agilent 2100 Bioanalyzer. The germline V gene yields MNHNS for CDR1 and SASEGT for CDR2. From cysteine to phenylalanine, the CDR3 is 13 amino acids long. CDR3 DNA only is kept here, 39 bases in frame from base 1. V and J are truncated by 6 bases and 6 bases respectively, leaving an intervening sequence of 15 bases.

The TCR beta CDR3 regions were amplified from the RNA transcripts. A first-round RT-PCR of the TCR CDR3 used the HTBI primer set with the Qiagen OneStep RT-PCR kit. A second multiplex PCR round built the libraries, followed by size selection and purification. Paired-end sequencing of the libraries was performed with 100 bp reads on an Illumina HiSeq2000. Under the source paper's analysis protocol: SOAPnuke was used to process the raw data, throwing out any read that contained adapters or uncalled bases, had a mean Phred below 15, or lacked an exact constant-primer or identifier match. COPE v1.2.5 was used to merge high-quality paired reads, and clonotypes were defined as unique nucleotide sequences. Clonotypes were aligned to IMGT TRBV, TRBD and TRBJ reference segments using MiTCR v1.1. The analysis included only V-J combinations with a frequency above 0.0001, which together covered around 99% of the repertoires. A TCS score was defined as the ratio of F50 (clonal expansion) to E x V (chaos), with BLOSUM62-based TCRdist applied between CDR3 peptides within each V-J. Welch's t-statistics and random forest reduced 500 to 650 V-J features to 10 to 15, which were used in a naive Bayes classifier (R e1071). Clones were called with MiXCR by TCRdb after fastp trimmed the public reads at Q25, and only in-frame beta chains were retained. Identical CDR3 protein sequences are pooled into one entry, listed with their most common genes and DNA. The V and J calls and clone size are TCRdb's, not the authors'. The sample table shows over 500,000 distinct CDR3 sequences, and about 15% are seen once. The ten most abundant clones make up around 17% of the sample.

The data derive from a study of T cells in Graves' hyperthyroidism and ophthalmopathy (dated by TCRdb to between 2017 and 2020). For the wider study: Peripheral blood was sampled at the time of initial diagnosis, prior to any treatment. To identify TCR V-J signatures that set the groups apart, the researchers used a discovery cohort of 90 to 100 patients, made up of under 45 with Graves' ophthalmopathy and 57 with stable Graves' hyperthyroidism. An independent validation cohort of fewer than 20 hyperthyroidism patients and 17 patients who later progressed to ophthalmopathy tested prospective prediction of ophthalmopathy. The 100 discovery patients were randomly split 7:3 into training and test sets. In about 6 Graves' hyperthyroidism patients, the study also compared T-cell repertoires from thyroid tissue with T-cell repertoires from blood. After sampling, hyperthyroidism patients received methimazole starting at 30 mg daily, and ophthalmopathy patients received high-dose intravenous methylprednisolone. According to the paper, TCR Vbeta CDR3 sequencing was carried out on approximately 140 peripheral blood samples, which came from 40 to 45 ophthalmopathy, around 75 hyperthyroidism and 17 progressor patients. The investigation overall reported the following: In cross-validation, a model built on a 13 V-J signature told ophthalmopathy apart from stable hyperthyroidism with approximately 90% sensitivity and roughly 83% specificity, and in testing the same model reached 80%/75%. No statistical method was used to fix the sample size in advance, and group allocation was not hidden from the investigators. In validation, the model predicted progression to ophthalmopathy with around 71% sensitivity and 72% to 85% specificity, a median of 6.5 months before onset. Most expanded thyroid clonotypes (frequency above 0.001) were also detected in blood, a finding suggesting that blood repertoires may reflect thyroid immune responses.

Sequencing used blood. This receptor chain uses TRBV6-1 and TRBJ2-7; the D gene assignment is ambiguous. The source of this sequence is a woman aged 18 to 35 with Graves' ophthalmopathy. Read as DNA, the sequence is TGTGCCAGCAGACCAGGCGCCCCGGGCGAGCAGTACTTC. Its coded protein is CASRPGAPGEQYF.